What follows are 13 T cell receptor beta chains derived from one specimen sequenced in a study of metastatic and nonmetastatic thyroid tumors. Every patient underwent thyroid surgery untreated. MiXCR re-clonotyped the PCR reads for TCRdb. In the table there are about 27,000 clones, 20% to 25% of which are singletons. The specimen sequenced was blood. These receptors were obtained from a male donor with papillary thyroid cancer or a benign thyroid nodule (not recorded which). Some clones in this sample may be carry-over from other donors' samples.

This clone came up many times. It may be a read error: a sequence one base away is much more abundant. The chain couples TRBV6-1 to TRBJ2-1; D is ambiguous. V lost 2 bases and J 5 bases, leaving 13 bases between the germline ends. This CDR3 is built from 15 residues. Germline loops: CDR1 MNHNS, CDR2 SASEGT. CDR3 DNA: TGTGCCAGCAGTGAATTTGGCGTCCTCAACAATGAGCAGTTCTTC. Its protein is CASSEFGVLNNEQFF.

The chain has TRBV2 and TRBJ2-7, with no clear D. The CDR3 consists of 15 residues. CDR1 and CDR2 from the germline V gene are SNHLY and FYNNEI. Trimming left V 10 bases short and J 0 bases short, with 19 bases between. The CDR3 loop reads CAIKLMAVSSYEQYF. DNA of the CDR3: TGTGCCATCAAGTTGATGGCGGTGAGCTCCTACGAGCAGTACTTC. Supplemented by reference TRBV2 and TRBJ2-7, the full variable domain reads EPEVTQTPSHQVTQMGQEVILRCVPISNHLYFYWYRQILGQKVEFLVSFYNNEISEKSEIFDDQFSVERPDGSNFTLKIRSTKLEDSAMYFCAIKLMAVSSYEQYFGPGTRLTVT.

This clone was detected ten times or more. The sample holds other DNA sequences that translate to the same CDR3. The rearrangement links TRBV30 to TRBJ2-7; 12 nucleotides align to TRBD1. J gave up 1 base and V 0 bases, and 4 bases lay outside the gene matches. The CDR3 consists of 16 residues. Germline V gene sequence: CDR1 GTSNPN, CDR2 SVGIG (reference sequence). The CDR3 DNA sequence: TGTGCCTGGAGTGTATTGGGACAGGGGGCATCCTACGAGCAGTACTTC. Protein sequence: CAWSVLGQGASYEQYF. The full variable domain, its missing parts supplied by reference TRBV30 and TRBJ2-7, is SQTIHQWPATLVQPVGSPLSLECTVEGTSNPNLYWYRQAAGRGLQLLFYSVGIGQISSEVPQNLSASRPQDRQFILSSKKLLLSDSGFYLCAWSVLGQGASYEQYFGPGTRLTVT.

This clone qualifies as medium-sized. The rearrangement links TRBV4-3 to TRBJ1-2; a possible D gene is TRBD1 (6 bases). Germline V gene sequence: CDR1 LGHNA, CDR2 YSLEER. The CDR3 has 15 residues. The germline V and J ends were trimmed by 2 bases and 8 bases, with 18 bases remaining between them. CDR3 sequence reads: CASSQLGSRGKGYTF. The CDR3 coding sequence is TGCGCCAGCAGCCAACTCGGGTCGAGGGGGAAGGGCTACACCTTC.

This clone was picked up many times. The CDR3 DNA follows: TGTGCCAGCAGCCCTCAAGGGACGGCAGACAAATTGGGTGACACTGAAGCTTTCTTT. Residues: CASSPQGTADKLGDTEAFF. This chain links TRBV4-2 with TRBJ1-1, with a possible D match to TRBD1 (5 bases). Germline V lookup: CDR1 LGHNA, CDR2 YNFKEQ. This CDR3 has 19 amino acids. V lost 4 bases and J lost 3, with 27 bases in between.

This clone was counted ten times or more. It may be a read error: a sequence one base away is much more abundant. The chain combines TRBV30 with TRBJ1-2, with D unclear. The CDR3 totals 11 residues. Trimming cost V 2 bases and J 9 bases, with 10 bases left between them. Per germline, CDR1 GTSNPN and CDR2 SVGIG (reference sequence). Written as DNA, the CDR3 is TGTGCCTGGAGTTTACAGAATAGCTACACCTTC. Its translation: CAWSLQNSYTF.

In its sample, this clone was seen many times. V usage is TRBV7-9 and J usage is TRBJ1-1, with 9 bases lining up with TRBD1. From germline, CDR1 is SEHNR and CDR2 FQNEAQ (reference sequence). This CDR3 is 14 amino acids long. Trimming cost V 7 bases and J 3 bases; bases outside gene matches: 6. CDR3 sequence: CASTPGQGYTEAFF. The DNA for the CDR3 is TGTGCCAGCACCCCGGGACAGGGATACACTGAAGCTTTCTTT.

This clone was counted ten times or more. The rearrangement uses TRBV19 and TRBJ1-2, with D unclear. This CDR3 is built from 17 residues. Per germline, CDR1 LNHDA and CDR2 SQIVND (reference sequence). V lost 1 base and J lost 4, with 19 bases in between. In DNA form, the CDR3 reads TGTGCCAGTAGTATAGGACCCACCAGGCGTGCGGGCTATGGCTACACCTTC. This translates into CASSIGPTRRAGYGYTF.

With regard to this clone: At one of its ends the junction is not consistent with the germline gene, which may arise from a read error. The chain has TRBV20-1 and TRBJ2-7, with D perhaps matching TRBD1 (5 bases). CDR1 DFQATT and CDR2 SNEGSKA come from the germline V gene (reference sequence). CDR3 length: 11 residues. The CDR3 DNA follows: TGCAGTGCCAGAGTAGGGGTCGAGCAGTACTTC. Translating it yields CSARVGVEQYF.

The CDR3 spells CASSAAGSYEQYF. The CDR3 region has the DNA TGTGCCAGCAGTGCGGCGGGCAGCTACGAGCAGTACTTC. This chain joins TRBV6-1 and TRBJ2-7; maybe TRBD2 (5 bases). Trimming shortened V by 4 bases and J by 3 bases, and 10 bases separated the two germline ends. The CDR3 has 13 residues. Germline assignment: CDR1 MNHNS and CDR2 SASEGT.

This clone was seen once. The chain employs TRBV30 and TRBJ2-7, with 8 bases lining up with TRBD2. CDR1 and CDR2 from the germline V gene are GTSNPN and SVGIG (reference sequence). Unmatched junction bases numbered 9, after V lost 2 bases and J lost 6 bases. The CDR3 is 14 amino acids. The CDR3 DNA reads as TGTGCCTGGAGTCCGGGTCTAGCGGGCGTCGAGCAGTACTTC. Amino acid sequence: CAWSPGLAGVEQYF.

Of note for this clone: Compared with germline, one end of the junction differs, possibly owing to a read error. The genes are TRBV5-1 and TRBJ1-2; D not certain. The CDR3 sequence is 13 residues long. Germline CDR1 is SGHRS and CDR2 is YFSETQ. The CDR3 loop reads CANSHTENYGYTF. DNA of the CDR3: TGCGCCAACAGCCACACTGAGAACTATGGCTACACCTTC.

A note on this clone: The CDR3 does not close with the conserved phenylalanine or tryptophan, likely indicating a read error. The chain recombines TRBV19 with TRBJ2-2, with TRBD2 as a possible D gene (6 bases). The CDR3 consists of 16 residues. CDR1 LNHDA and CDR2 SQIVND come from the germline V gene (reference sequence). For the CDR3, the DNA is TGTGCCAGTATTATAACCTCGGGACTCAGCACCGGGGAGCTGTTTTTA. Amino acid sequence: CASIITSGLSTGELFL.